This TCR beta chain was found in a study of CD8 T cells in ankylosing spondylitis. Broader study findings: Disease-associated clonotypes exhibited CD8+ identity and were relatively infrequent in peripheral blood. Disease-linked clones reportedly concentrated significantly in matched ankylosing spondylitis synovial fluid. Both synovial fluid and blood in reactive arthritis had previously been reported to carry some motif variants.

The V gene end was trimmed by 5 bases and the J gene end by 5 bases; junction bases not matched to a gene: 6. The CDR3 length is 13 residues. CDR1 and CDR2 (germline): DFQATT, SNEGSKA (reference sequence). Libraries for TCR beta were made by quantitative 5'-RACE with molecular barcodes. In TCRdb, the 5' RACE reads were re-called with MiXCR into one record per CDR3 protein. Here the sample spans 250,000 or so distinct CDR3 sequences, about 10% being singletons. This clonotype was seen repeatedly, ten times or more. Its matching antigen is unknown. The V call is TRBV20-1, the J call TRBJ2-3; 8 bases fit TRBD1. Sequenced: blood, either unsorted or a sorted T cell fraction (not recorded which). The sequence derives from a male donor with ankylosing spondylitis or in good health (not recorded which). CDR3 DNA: TGCAGTGCTGGCGGACAGGGTATAGATACGCAGTATTTT. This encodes CSAGGQGIDTQYF.